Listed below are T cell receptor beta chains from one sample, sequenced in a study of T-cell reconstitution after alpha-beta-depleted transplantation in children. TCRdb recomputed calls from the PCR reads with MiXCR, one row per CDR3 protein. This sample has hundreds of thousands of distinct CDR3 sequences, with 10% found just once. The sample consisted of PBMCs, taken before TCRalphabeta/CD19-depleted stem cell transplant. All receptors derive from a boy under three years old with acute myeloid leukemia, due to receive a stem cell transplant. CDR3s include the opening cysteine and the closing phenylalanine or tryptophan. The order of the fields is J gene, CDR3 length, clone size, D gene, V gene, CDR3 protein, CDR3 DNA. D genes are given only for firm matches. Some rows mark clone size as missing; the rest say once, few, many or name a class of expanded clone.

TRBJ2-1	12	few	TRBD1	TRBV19	CASSVTGNEQFF	TGTGCCAGTAGTGTGACAGGGAATGAGCAGTTCTTC
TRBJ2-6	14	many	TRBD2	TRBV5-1	CASSLNGGNNVLTF	TGCGCCAGCAGCTTGAACGGGGGGAACAACGTCCTGACTTTC
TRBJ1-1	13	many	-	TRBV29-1	CSVDPGLHTEAFF	TGCAGCGTTGACCCTGGACTCCACACTGAAGCTTTCTTT
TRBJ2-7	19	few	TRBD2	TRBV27	CASSLSRLAGGPGPYEQYF	TGTGCCAGCAGTTTATCAAGACTAGCGGGAGGGCCGGGGCCCTACGAGCAGTACTTC
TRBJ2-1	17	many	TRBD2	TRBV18	CASSPIPGLAGKHEQFF	TGTGCCAGCTCACCAATCCCGGGACTAGCGGGAAAACATGAGCAGTTCTTC
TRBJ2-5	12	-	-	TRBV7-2	CASSLPGLTQYF	TGTGCCAGCAGCTTACCGGGCCTGACCCAGTACTTC
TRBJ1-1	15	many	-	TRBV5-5	CASSLDRVLNTESFF	TGTGCCAGCAGCTTGGACAGGGTTTTGAACACTGAATCTTTCTTT
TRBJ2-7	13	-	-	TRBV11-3	CASSYPGVYEQYF	TGTGCCAGCAGCTACCCAGGCGTCTACGAGCAGTACTTC
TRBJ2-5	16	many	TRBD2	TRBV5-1	CASSLEAGGYQETQYF	TGCGCCAGCAGCTTAGAAGCGGGGGGGTACCAAGAGACCCAGTACTTC
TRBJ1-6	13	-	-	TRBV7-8	CASSPGGRAPLHF	TGTGCCAGCAGCCCCGGGGGCAGGGCACCCCTCCACTTT
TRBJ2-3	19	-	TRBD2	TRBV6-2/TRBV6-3	CASSSRLAGEGKRTDTQYF	TGTGCCAGCAGTTCTCGACTAGCGGGAGAAGGAAAACGCACAGATACGCAGTATTTT
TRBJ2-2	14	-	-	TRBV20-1	CSATGGANTGELFF	TGCAGTGCCACAGGAGGGGCGAACACCGGGGAGCTGTTTTTT
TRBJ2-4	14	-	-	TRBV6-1	CASRTIEGPVRLDF	TGTGCCAGCAGGACGATTGAGGGACCGGTCCGGCTGGACTTC
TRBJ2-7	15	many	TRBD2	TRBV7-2	CASSLYLAASYEQYF	TGTGCCAGCAGCCTCTATCTAGCGGCCTCCTACGAGCAGTACTTC
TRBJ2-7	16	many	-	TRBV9	CASSVLPDRSSYEQYF	TGTGCCAGCAGCGTCCTCCCGGACAGAAGCTCCTACGAGCAGTACTTC
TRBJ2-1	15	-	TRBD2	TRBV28	CASSPGLAGGRKQFF	TGTGCCAGCAGTCCGGGACTAGCGGGAGGGCGAAAGCAGTTCTTC
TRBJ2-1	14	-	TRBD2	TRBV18	CASSPGTSGSEQFF	TGTGCCAGCTCACCCGGGACTAGCGGGAGTGAGCAGTTCTTC
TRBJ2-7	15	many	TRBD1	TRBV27	CASSPWPRGPYEQYF	TGTGCCAGCAGTCCTTGGCCCAGGGGGCCGTACGAGCAGTACTTC
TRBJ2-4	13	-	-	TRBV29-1	CSVGGLAKNIRYF	TGCAGCGTTGGAGGGCTAGCCAAAAACATTCGGTACTTC
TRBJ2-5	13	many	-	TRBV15	CATSRSGEKTQYF	TGTGCCACCAGCAGATCTGGGGAGAAGACCCAGTACTTC
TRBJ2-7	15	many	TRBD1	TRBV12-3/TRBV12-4	CASRPPGQGTGEQYF	TGTGCCAGCAGGCCCCCGGGACAGGGGACGGGGGAGCAGTACTTC
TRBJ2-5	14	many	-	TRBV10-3	CAIRDTGPQETQYF	TGTGCCATCAGGGATACAGGGCCCCAAGAGACCCAGTACTTC
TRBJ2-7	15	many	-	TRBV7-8	CASSLDLGSSYEQYF	TGTGCCAGCAGCTTAGATCTAGGGAGCTCCTACGAGCAGTACTTC
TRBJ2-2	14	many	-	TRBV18	CASSRQGNTGELFF	TGTGCCAGCTCACGACAAGGGAACACCGGGGAGCTGTTTTTT
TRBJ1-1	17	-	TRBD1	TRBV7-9	CASSFSGTGVGNTEAFF	TGTGCCAGCAGCTTCTCCGGGACAGGGGTCGGGAACACTGAAGCTTTCTTT
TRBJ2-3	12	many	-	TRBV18	CASSAEVDTQYF	TGTGCCAGCTCCGCGGAGGTAGATACGCAGTATTTT
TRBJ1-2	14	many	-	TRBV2	CASSPLTEYYGYTF	TGTGCCAGCAGTCCGTTGACAGAGTACTATGGCTACACCTTC
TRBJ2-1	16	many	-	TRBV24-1	CATSDVGPQKTGEQFF	TGTGCCACCAGTGATGTGGGACCCCAAAAGACGGGTGAGCAGTTCTTC
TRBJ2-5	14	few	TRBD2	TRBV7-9	CASSIPGTRETQYF	TGTGCCAGCAGCATTCCCGGGACTAGAGAGACCCAGTACTTC
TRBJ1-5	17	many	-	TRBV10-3	CAIMFGYDSYSNQPQHF	TGTGCCATAATGTTCGGCTATGACAGTTATAGCAATCAGCCCCAGCATTTT
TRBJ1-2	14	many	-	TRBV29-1	CSVGDRLSAPGYTF	TGCAGCGTCGGTGATCGTTTGTCAGCTCCAGGCTACACCTTC
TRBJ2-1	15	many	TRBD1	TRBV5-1	CASSSETGGYNEQFF	TGCGCCAGCAGCTCGGAGACAGGGGGCTACAATGAGCAGTTCTTC
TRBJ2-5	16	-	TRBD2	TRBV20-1	CSARDAGRAGDETQYF	TGCAGTGCTAGAGATGCGGGTAGGGCGGGAGATGAGACCCAGTACTTC
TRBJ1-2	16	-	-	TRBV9	CASSRLQGPSNYGYTF	TGTGCCAGCAGCCGTCTACAGGGCCCCTCTAACTATGGCTACACCTTC
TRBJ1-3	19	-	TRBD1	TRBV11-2	CASSLHGTGLTFSGNTIYF	TGTGCCAGCAGCCTACACGGGACAGGGCTTACCTTCTCTGGAAACACCATATATTTT
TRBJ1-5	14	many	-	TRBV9	CASSVTSGFQPQHF	TGTGCCAGCAGCGTTACTAGTGGATTCCAGCCCCAGCATTTT
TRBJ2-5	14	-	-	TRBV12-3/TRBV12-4	CASSLAGREETQYF	TGTGCCAGCAGTTTGGCAGGGCGAGAGGAGACCCAGTACTTC
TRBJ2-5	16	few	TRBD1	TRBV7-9	CASSSTRDRAQETQYF	TGTGCCAGCAGCTCCACCCGGGACAGGGCCCAAGAGACCCAGTACTTC
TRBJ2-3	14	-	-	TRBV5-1	CASSYGDGTDTQYF	TGCGCCAGCAGCTACGGGGACGGCACAGATACGCAGTATTTT
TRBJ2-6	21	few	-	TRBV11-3	CASSLVSGTDGEISGANVLTF	TGTGCCAGCAGCTTAGTTTCTGGGACGGACGGAGAGATCTCTGGGGCCAACGTCCTGACTTTC
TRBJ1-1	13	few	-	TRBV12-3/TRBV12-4	CASSPQSMGAAFF	TGTGCCAGCAGTCCACAGTCGATGGGGGCCGCTTTCTTT
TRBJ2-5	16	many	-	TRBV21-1	CASSKTGTGIQETQYF	TGTGCCAGCAGCAAAACGGGAACAGGGATCCAAGAGACCCAGTACTTC